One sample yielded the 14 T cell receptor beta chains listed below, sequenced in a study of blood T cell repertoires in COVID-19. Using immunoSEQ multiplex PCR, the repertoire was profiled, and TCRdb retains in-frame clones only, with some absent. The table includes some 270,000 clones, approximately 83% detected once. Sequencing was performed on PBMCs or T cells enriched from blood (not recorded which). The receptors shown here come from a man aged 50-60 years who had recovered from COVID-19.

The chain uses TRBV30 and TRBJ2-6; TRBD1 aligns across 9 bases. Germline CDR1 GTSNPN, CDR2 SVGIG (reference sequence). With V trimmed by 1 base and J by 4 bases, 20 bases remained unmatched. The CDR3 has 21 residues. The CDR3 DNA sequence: TGTGCCTGGAGTGGGAAACCCGGGACAGGGTCTCCCTCGGCCGGGGCCAACGTCCTGACTTTC. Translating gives CAWSGKPGTGSPSAGANVLTF.

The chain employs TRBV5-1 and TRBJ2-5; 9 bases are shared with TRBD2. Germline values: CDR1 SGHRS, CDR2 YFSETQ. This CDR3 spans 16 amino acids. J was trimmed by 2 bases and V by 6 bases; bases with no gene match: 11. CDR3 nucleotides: TGCGCCAGCACTATTGCGGGGGGACTAGCACAAGAGACCCAGTACTTC. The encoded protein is CASTIAGGLAQETQYF.

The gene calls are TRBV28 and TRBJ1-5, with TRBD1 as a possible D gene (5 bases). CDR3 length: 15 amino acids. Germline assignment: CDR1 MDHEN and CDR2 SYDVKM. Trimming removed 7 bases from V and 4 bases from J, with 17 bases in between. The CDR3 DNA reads TGTGCCAGCACCTCCCCCCGACAGACAAATCAGCCCCAGCATTTT. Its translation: CASTSPRQTNQPQHF. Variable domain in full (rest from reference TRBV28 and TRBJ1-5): DVKVTQSSRYLVKRTGEKVFLECVQDMDHENMFWYRQDPGLGLRLIYFSYDVKMKEKGDIPEGYSVSREKKERFSLILESASTNQTSMYLCASTSPRQTNQPQHFGDGTRLSIL.

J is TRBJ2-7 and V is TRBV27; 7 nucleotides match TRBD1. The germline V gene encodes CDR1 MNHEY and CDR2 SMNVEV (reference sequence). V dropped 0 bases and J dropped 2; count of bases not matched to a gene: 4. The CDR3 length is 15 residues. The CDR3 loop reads CASSLSWDRTYEQYF. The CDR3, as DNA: TGTGCCAGCAGTTTATCTTGGGACAGAACCTACGAGCAGTACTTC.

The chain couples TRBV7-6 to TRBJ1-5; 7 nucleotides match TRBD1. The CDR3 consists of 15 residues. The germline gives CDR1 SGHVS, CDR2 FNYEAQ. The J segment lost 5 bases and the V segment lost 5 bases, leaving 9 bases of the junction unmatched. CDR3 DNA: TGTGCCAGCAGCGTCACCGGGACAGCGGATCAGCCCCAGCATTTT. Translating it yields CASSVTGTADQPQHF.

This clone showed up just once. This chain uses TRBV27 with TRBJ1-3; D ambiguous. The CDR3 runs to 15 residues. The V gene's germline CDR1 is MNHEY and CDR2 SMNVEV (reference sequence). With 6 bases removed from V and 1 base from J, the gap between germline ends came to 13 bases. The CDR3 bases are TGTGCCAGCAGGGATTTTGGGAGGTCTGGAAACACCATATATTTT. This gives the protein CASRDFGRSGNTIYF.

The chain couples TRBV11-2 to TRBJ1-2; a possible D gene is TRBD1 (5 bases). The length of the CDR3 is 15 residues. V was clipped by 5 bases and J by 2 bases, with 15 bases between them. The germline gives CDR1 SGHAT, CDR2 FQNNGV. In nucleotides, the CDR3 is TGTGCCAGCAGCCGCGGGACGGCGATAAACTATGGCTACACCTTC. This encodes CASSRGTAINYGYTF.

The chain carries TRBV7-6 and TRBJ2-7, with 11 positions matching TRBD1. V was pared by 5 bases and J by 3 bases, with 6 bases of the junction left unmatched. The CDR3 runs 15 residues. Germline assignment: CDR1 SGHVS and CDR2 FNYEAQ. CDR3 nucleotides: TGTGCCAGCAGCCCGGGGACAGGGGGGGTCTACGAGCAGTACTTC. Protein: CASSPGTGGVYEQYF.

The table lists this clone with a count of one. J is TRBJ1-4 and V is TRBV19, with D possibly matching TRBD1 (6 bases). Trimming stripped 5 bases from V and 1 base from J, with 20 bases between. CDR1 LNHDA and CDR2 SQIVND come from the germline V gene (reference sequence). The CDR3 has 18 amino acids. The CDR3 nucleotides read TGTGCCAGTAGTCCCCGGACAGCACCTGGGGGAACTAATGAAAAACTGTTTTTT. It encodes CASSPRTAPGGTNEKLFF.

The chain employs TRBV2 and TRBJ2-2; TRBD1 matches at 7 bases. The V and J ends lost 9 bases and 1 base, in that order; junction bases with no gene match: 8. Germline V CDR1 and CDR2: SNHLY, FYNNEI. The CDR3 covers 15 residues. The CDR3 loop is CASAPGQLNTGELFF. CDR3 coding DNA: TGTGCCAGTGCTCCGGGACAGCTGAACACCGGGGAGCTGTTTTTT.

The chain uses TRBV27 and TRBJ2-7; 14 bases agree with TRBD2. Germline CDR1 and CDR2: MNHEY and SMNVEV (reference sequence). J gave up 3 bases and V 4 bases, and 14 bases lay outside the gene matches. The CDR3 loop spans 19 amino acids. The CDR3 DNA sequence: TGTGCCAGCAGTTCCAGGGTTAGGGGACTAGCGGGAGTGGGCTACGAGCAGTACTTC. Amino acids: CASSSRVRGLAGVGYEQYF.

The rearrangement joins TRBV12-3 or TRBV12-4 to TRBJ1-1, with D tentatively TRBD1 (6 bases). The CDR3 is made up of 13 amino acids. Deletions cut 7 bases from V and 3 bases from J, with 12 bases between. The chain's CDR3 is CASNPTGHTEAFF. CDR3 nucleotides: TGTGCCAGCAACCCGACAGGACACACTGAAGCTTTCTTT.

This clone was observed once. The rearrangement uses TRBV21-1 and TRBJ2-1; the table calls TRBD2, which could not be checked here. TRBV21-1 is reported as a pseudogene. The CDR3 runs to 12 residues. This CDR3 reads CASSKPGPEQFF. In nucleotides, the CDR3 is TGTGCCAGCAGCAAACCGGGTCCTGAGCAGTTCTTC.

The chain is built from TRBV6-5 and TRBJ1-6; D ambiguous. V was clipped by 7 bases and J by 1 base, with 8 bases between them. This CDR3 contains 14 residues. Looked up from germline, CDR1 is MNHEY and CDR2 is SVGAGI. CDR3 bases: TGTGCCAGCATTCCGGTGTCCTATAATTCACCCCTCCACTTT. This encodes CASIPVSYNSPLHF.